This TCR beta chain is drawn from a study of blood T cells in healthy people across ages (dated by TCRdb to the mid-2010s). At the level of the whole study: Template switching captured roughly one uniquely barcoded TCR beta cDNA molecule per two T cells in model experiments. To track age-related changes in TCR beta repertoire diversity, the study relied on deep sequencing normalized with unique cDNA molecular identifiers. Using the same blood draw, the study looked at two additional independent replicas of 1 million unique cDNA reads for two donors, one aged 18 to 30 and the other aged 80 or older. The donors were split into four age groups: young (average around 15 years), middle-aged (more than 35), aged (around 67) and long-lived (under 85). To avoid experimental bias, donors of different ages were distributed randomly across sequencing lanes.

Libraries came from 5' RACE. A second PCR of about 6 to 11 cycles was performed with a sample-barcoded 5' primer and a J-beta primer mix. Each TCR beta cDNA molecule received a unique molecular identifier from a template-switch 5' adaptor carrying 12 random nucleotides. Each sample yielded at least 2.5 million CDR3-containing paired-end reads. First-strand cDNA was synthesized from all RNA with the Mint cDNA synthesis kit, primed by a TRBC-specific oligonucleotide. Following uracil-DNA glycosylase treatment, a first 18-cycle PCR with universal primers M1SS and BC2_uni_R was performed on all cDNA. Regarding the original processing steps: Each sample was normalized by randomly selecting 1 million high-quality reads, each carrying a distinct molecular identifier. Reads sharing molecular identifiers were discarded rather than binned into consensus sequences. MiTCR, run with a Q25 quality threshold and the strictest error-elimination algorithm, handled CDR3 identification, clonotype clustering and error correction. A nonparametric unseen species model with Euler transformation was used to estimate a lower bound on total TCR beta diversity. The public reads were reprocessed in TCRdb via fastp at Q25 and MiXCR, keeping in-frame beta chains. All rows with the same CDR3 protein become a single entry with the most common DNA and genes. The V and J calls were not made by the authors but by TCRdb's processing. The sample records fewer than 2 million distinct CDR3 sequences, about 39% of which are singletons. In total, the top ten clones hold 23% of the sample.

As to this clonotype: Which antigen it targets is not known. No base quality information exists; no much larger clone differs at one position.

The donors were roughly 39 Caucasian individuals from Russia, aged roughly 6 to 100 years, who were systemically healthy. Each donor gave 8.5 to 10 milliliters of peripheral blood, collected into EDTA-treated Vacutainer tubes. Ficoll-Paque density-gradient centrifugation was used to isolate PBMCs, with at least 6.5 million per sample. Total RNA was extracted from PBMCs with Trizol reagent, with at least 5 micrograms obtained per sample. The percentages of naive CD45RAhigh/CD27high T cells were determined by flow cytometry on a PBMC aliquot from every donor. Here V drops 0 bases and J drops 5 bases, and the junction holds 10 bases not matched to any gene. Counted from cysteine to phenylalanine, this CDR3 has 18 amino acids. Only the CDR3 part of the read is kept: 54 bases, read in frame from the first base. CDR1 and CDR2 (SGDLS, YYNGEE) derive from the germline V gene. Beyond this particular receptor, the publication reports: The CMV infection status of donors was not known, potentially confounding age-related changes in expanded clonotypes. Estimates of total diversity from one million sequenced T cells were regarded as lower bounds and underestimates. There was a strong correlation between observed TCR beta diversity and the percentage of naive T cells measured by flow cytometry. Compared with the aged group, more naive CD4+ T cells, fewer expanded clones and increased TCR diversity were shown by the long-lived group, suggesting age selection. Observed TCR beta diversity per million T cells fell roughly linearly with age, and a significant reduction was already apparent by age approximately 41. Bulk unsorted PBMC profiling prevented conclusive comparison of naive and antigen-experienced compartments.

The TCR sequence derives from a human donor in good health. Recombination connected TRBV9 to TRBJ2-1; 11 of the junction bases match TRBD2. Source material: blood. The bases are TGTGCCAGCAGCGTAGGTTCGACTAGCGGGGAAGACCACAATGAGCAGTTCTTC. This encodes CASSVGSTSGEDHNEQFF.